This T cell receptor (beta chain) was captured by sequencing in a study of somatic mutations in cytotoxic T cells in rheumatoid arthritis (dated by TCRdb to 2015 to 2018). About the investigation overall: Patient peripheral blood (just under 31 ml EDTA) was drawn right after diagnosis and before any treatment started. Median age was essentially the same in the patient group and the control group. In newly diagnosed rheumatoid arthritis without treatment, the study examined if expanded CD8+ T-cell clones harbor somatic mutations, relying on TCRB deep sequencing to characterize clonality. TCRB deep sequencing was performed for 55 to 65 rheumatoid arthritis patients and more than 15 healthy controls. Some V beta antibody-stained T-cell populations were flow-sorted on a FACSAria II or Sony SH800 at nearly 100% purity, and sorted V beta1+ cells also underwent TCRB sequencing.

TCRB CDR3 sequencing used the immunoSEQ assay on genomic DNA. Regarding the original processing steps: Published virus-specific TCRB sequences were compared with patient CD8+ clones larger than 1%, and only a few matches were found. Only productive TCRB rearrangements were included in the analyses. Clonality was calculated as a Shannon entropy-based productive clonality index, and a clone was defined by a unique TCRB CDR3 sequence. Repertoire overlap between two samples was calculated from the template counts of each clone relative to total templates per sample. V-gene usage measured by flow cytometry correlated with TCRB sequencing V-gene usage, with a Spearman r of roughly 0.64. TCRdb carries this immuneACCESS record with in-frame sequences only. Its versions omit some clonotypes, under half of them owing to an unresolved V gene in the studies checked, with the rest unexplained. V and J calls and clone size are given by that table; D and trimming were obtained from the DNA. Within this sample are 14,000 or so clones, with about 80% of them counted one time only. Of the sample, approximately 31% falls within the top ten clones.

General conclusions and limits of the study: Viral specificity could not be ruled out by absence from virus-specific databases, and the antigen targets of the expanded CD8+ clones remained unknown. The slight underrepresentation of TRBV07 in patients was not corrected for multiple comparisons. Rheumatoid arthritis patients and age-matched healthy controls did not significantly differ in CD8+ T-cell clonality. In about an eighth of the roughly 60 patients, more than 20% of CD8+ cells belonged to the largest CD8+ clone, while several identical CD8+ TCRB sequences were shared between blood and synovial fluid. CD8+ clonality increased with age in patients (Spearman r ≈ 0.5) but not in healthy controls.

The germline V gene sets CDR1 to MGHRA and CDR2 to YSYEKL. Relative to germline, V is 2 bases shorter and J is 4 bases shorter, with 14 bases between their ends. From the cysteine through the phenylalanine, the CDR3 covers 15 amino acids. Of the read, only the CDR3 DNA is kept; its 45 bases are in frame from base 1. Flow cytometry confirmed the purity of CD4+ and CD8+ cells that had been isolated by positive magnetic bead selection on an AutoMACS. Initial screening for clonal expansions relied on flow cytometry with a TCR V beta antibody panel, after which sorted CD8+ fractions underwent TCRB deep sequencing for characterization. Isolation of peripheral blood mononuclear cells was done through Ficoll-Paque PLUS density gradient separation. Using Nucleospin Tissue or Tissue XS kits, DNA was extracted from CD4-enriched, CD8-enriched or PBMC samples, with quantification by a Qubit 2.0 fluorometer. With respect to this clone: What this receptor recognizes is not known. Per-nucleotide qualities are absent, and no much larger clonotype sits a single base away.

The clonotype was recovered from an adult with rheumatoid arthritis. The material sequenced was CD8+ T cells sorted from blood. The receptor chain draws on TRBV4-1 and TRBJ1-1; a confident D gene designation cannot be given. CDR3 loop: CASSQLFSGGTEAFF. The DNA sequence is as follows: TGCGCCAGCAGCCAACTTTTTTCCGGAGGCACTGAAGCTTTCTTT.